A selection of T cell receptor beta chains follows, all from one sample in a study of T cell responses to AZD1222 COVID-19 vaccine. The protocol was immunoSEQ multiplex PCR, while the TCRdb copy is restricted to in-frame clones and leaves out a portion. The data contain approximately 110,000 clones, 88% of them singletons. Sequencing used peripheral blood, obtained on day 0 of AZD1222 vaccination. Receptors originate from an adult in good health. The CDR3 runs from the conserved cysteine through the conserved F or W. D genes are given only for firm matches. Size tells how often a clone was seen (once, few, many) or the class of an expanded clone, and some rows leave it out.

DNA: TGTGCCTGGAGTGTAGCGGACAATCAGCCCCAGCATTTT
CDR3: CAWSVADNQPQHF
J: TRBJ1-5
size: once
V: TRBV30
D: NA

DNA: TGTGCCAGCAGCCAAGGGGCGGGGGTTGGCGAAGCTTTCTTT
CDR3: CASSQGAGVGEAFF
J: TRBJ1-1
size: NA
V: TRBV3-1/TRBV3-2
D: NA

DNA: TGTGCCAGCAGCCTCGGGGGCAGGAGCTATGGCTACACCTTC
CDR3: CASSLGGRSYGYTF
J: TRBJ1-2
size: once
V: TRBV28
D: NA

DNA: TGTGCCAGCAGCCCATGGGGTCGTGGCGGGAGAGCAGCAGATACGCAGTATTTT
CDR3: CASSPWGRGGRAADTQYF
J: TRBJ2-3
size: NA
V: TRBV28
D: TRBD2

DNA: TGTGCCAGCAACCACTCACCCCCCAACACTGAAGCTTTCTTT
CDR3: CASNHSPPNTEAFF
J: TRBJ1-1
size: few
V: TRBV7-9
D: NA

DNA: TGTGCCAGCAGCTACAGAAGCGCGAGTGGGACTGAAGCTTTCTTT
CDR3: CASSYRSASGTEAFF
J: TRBJ1-1
size: NA
V: TRBV11-1
D: NA

DNA: TGCAGCGTTGAAGATGCGCGGACTAGCGGGGGGGCCCACAATGAGCAGTTCTTC
CDR3: CSVEDARTSGGAHNEQFF
J: TRBJ2-1
size: NA
V: TRBV29-1
D: TRBD2

DNA: TGTGCCAGCAGTTTAAGGCACAGGGGGCGGAATTCACCCCTCCACTTT
CDR3: CASSLRHRGRNSPLHF
J: TRBJ1-6
size: NA
V: TRBV28
D: TRBD1

DNA: TGTGCCAGCAGTCGGGGATTTCCTAGAGAAAAACTGTTTTTT
CDR3: CASSRGFPREKLFF
J: TRBJ1-4
size: NA
V: TRBV5-6
D: NA

DNA: TGTGCCAGCAGCTTCAGGGCGGGAACTTATTACGAGCAGTACTTC
CDR3: CASSFRAGTYYEQYF
J: TRBJ2-7
size: few
V: TRBV11-2
D: NA

DNA: TGCGCCAGCAGTCTCCCCGGGGCGAGAGGGGAAAAACTGTTTTTT
CDR3: CASSLPGARGEKLFF
J: TRBJ1-4
size: NA
V: TRBV10-1
D: NA

DNA: TGTGCCAGCAGCACCATCAGGGCCTACGAGCAGTACTTC
CDR3: CASSTIRAYEQYF
J: TRBJ2-7
size: NA
V: TRBV7-8
D: NA

DNA: TGTGCCAGCTCACCGGGACAGGGGTCGAGGCCCCAGCATTTT
CDR3: CASSPGQGSRPQHF
J: TRBJ1-5
size: NA
V: TRBV18
D: TRBD1

DNA: TGCGCCAGCAGCCAAGAGGGGCAGGGAACCAACGTCCTGACTTTC
CDR3: CASSQEGQGTNVLTF
J: TRBJ2-6
size: NA
V: TRBV4-3
D: NA

DNA: TGTGCCAGCAGCTCCCATATACAGGGACAGGTAGCCAAAAACATTCAGTACTTC
CDR3: CASSSHIQGQVAKNIQYF
J: TRBJ2-4
size: NA
V: TRBV11-2
D: TRBD1

DNA: TGCGCCAGCAGCCACCCCCAGGGTAATCAGCCCCAGCATTTT
CDR3: CASSHPQGNQPQHF
J: TRBJ1-5
size: NA
V: TRBV4-1
D: NA

DNA: TGTGCCATCAGTGAGGGAGTACTAGCGGGAGCCGGGGAGCTGTTTTTT
CDR3: CAISEGVLAGAGELFF
J: TRBJ2-2
size: NA
V: TRBV10-3
D: TRBD2

DNA: TGTGCCAGCAGCTCGGTTTCAGGGGCCGGAGAGCAGTTCTTC
CDR3: CASSSVSGAGEQFF
J: TRBJ2-1
size: NA
V: TRBV5-5
D: NA

DNA: TGTGCCAGCAGCCAAGAGATTAGCGGGCTCGCCCTGAACACTGAAGCTTTCTTT
CDR3: CASSQEISGLALNTEAFF
J: TRBJ1-1
size: NA
V: TRBV3-1/TRBV3-2
D: NA

DNA: TGTGCCTGGGGGACACCCTACCGTGGAAACACCATATATTTT
CDR3: CAWGTPYRGNTIYF
J: TRBJ1-3
size: few
V: TRBV30
D: NA

DNA: TGTGCCAGCACCCAGGGGTGGGGTTACGAGCAGTACTTC
CDR3: CASTQGWGYEQYF
J: TRBJ2-7
size: NA
V: TRBV6-5
D: NA

DNA: TGTGCCAGCAGTTCCCGCAATCAGCCCCAGCATTTT
CDR3: CASSSRNQPQHF
J: TRBJ1-5
size: NA
V: TRBV12-3/TRBV12-4
D: NA

DNA: TGTGCCAGCAGCTTTGACAGTTGGATTTCACCCCTCCACTTT
CDR3: CASSFDSWISPLHF
J: TRBJ1-6
size: NA
V: TRBV14
D: NA

DNA: TGCGCCAGCAGCCAGAGGCAGGGCCTCTCTGGAAACACCATATATTTT
CDR3: CASSQRQGLSGNTIYF
J: TRBJ1-3
size: NA
V: TRBV4-1
D: NA

DNA: TGCGCCAGCAGCCAGCACAGGGGAGACTATGGCTACACCTTC
CDR3: CASSQHRGDYGYTF
J: TRBJ1-2
size: NA
V: TRBV4-1
D: TRBD1

DNA: TGTGCCAGCAGCTCTCCCACTTTTCATGAAAAACTGTTTTTT
CDR3: CASSSPTFHEKLFF
J: TRBJ1-4
size: NA
V: TRBV21-1
D: NA

DNA: TGCGCCAGCAGCCAAGACGGACAGGCTAGGTCGGGAGAAAAACTGTTTTTT
CDR3: CASSQDGQARSGEKLFF
J: TRBJ1-4
size: NA
V: TRBV4-3
D: TRBD1

DNA: TGTGCCAGCAGTGAAGCACAGGGAAACTATGGCTACACCTTC
CDR3: CASSEAQGNYGYTF
J: TRBJ1-2
size: NA
V: TRBV2
D: NA

DNA: TGTGCCAGCAGCTTGGATCTGGGAACCTCCTACGAGCAGTACTTC
CDR3: CASSLDLGTSYEQYF
J: TRBJ2-7
size: NA
V: TRBV5-5
D: NA

DNA: TGTGCCAGCAGTCCACATAGCGGGGGGTCCTACAATGAGCAGTTCTTC
CDR3: CASSPHSGGSYNEQFF
J: TRBJ2-1
size: few
V: TRBV6-2/TRBV6-3
D: TRBD2

DNA: TGTGCCAGTAGTATTACACAGTATAGCAATCAGCCCCAGCATTTT
CDR3: CASSITQYSNQPQHF
J: TRBJ1-5
size: NA
V: TRBV19
D: NA

DNA: TGTGCCACCAGTGACGCCGTTGAGGCCGAGCAGTACTTC
CDR3: CATSDAVEAEQYF
J: TRBJ2-7
size: NA
V: TRBV24-1
D: NA

DNA: TGTGCCAGTAGTATAGATAATTTAGGGAGTCAGCCCCAGCATTTT
CDR3: CASSIDNLGSQPQHF
J: TRBJ1-5
size: few
V: TRBV19
D: NA

DNA: TGCAGCGTGTGGGGGACAGGGATGAACACCGGGGAGCTGTTTTTT
CDR3: CSVWGTGMNTGELFF
J: TRBJ2-2
size: NA
V: TRBV29-1
D: TRBD1

DNA: TGTGCCGCCAGCTGGACAGGGGGTAATGAGCAGTTCTTC
CDR3: CAASWTGGNEQFF
J: TRBJ2-1
size: NA
V: TRBV24-1
D: TRBD1

DNA: TGCGCCAGCAGCTTGGACTCGGTCCAAGAGACCCAGTACTTC
CDR3: CASSLDSVQETQYF
J: TRBJ2-5
size: NA
V: TRBV5-1
D: NA

DNA: TGTGCCAGCAGATGGGACAGGGGAGAATATGGCTACACCTTC
CDR3: CASRWDRGEYGYTF
J: TRBJ1-2
size: NA
V: TRBV3-1/TRBV3-2
D: TRBD1

DNA: TGTGCCTGGAGTGTACTTAAGGGTTCCTACGAGCAGTACTTC
CDR3: CAWSVLKGSYEQYF
J: TRBJ2-7
size: NA
V: TRBV30
D: NA

DNA: TGTGCCAGCAGCCGGGGGCAGAGCAATCAGCCCCAGCATTTT
CDR3: CASSRGQSNQPQHF
J: TRBJ1-5
size: NA
V: TRBV3-1/TRBV3-2
D: NA

DNA: TGTGCCAGCAGCTTAACGAGAGACTTCGCCTACGAGCAGTACTTC
CDR3: CASSLTRDFAYEQYF
J: TRBJ2-7
size: NA
V: TRBV7-3
D: NA

DNA: TGTGCCAGCAGCTTGGGACTAGCGGGAGTGGGCTACAATGAGCAGTTCTTC
CDR3: CASSLGLAGVGYNEQFF
J: TRBJ2-1
size: NA
V: TRBV7-9
D: TRBD2

DNA: TGTGCCACAGGGACTAGCGGCACAGATACGCAGTATTTT
CDR3: CATGTSGTDTQYF
J: TRBJ2-3
size: NA
V: TRBV7-3
D: TRBD2

DNA: TGTGCCAGCACCACAGGGAAGGGCTACACCTTC
CDR3: CASTTGKGYTF
J: TRBJ1-2
size: NA
V: TRBV6-5
D: NA

DNA: TGTGCCAGCAGCGTCCTATCGGGGTGGGAGACCCAGTACTTC
CDR3: CASSVLSGWETQYF
J: TRBJ2-5
size: NA
V: TRBV9
D: NA

DNA: TGTGCCAGCAGTACAGTGGGTGGCTACACCTTC
CDR3: CASSTVGGYTF
J: TRBJ1-2
size: NA
V: TRBV25-1
D: NA

DNA: TGTGCCAGCACCGCCCGGGGATCCGCCAATGAGCAGTTCTTC
CDR3: CASTARGSANEQFF
J: TRBJ2-1
size: NA
V: TRBV7-8
D: NA

DNA: TGCAGCGTAAGACAGGGAGCCGGTGCGGGCTACACCTTC
CDR3: CSVRQGAGAGYTF
J: TRBJ1-2
size: once
V: TRBV29-1
D: TRBD1

DNA: TGTGCCAGCAGCTCCCCACAGGGAGGTGGAGTCACCGGGGAGCTGTTTTTT
CDR3: CASSSPQGGGVTGELFF
J: TRBJ2-2
size: NA
V: TRBV7-9
D: NA

DNA: TGTGCCAGCAGCTTGCTTTTCAGGGGGCGCAATGAGCAGTTCTTC
CDR3: CASSLLFRGRNEQFF
J: TRBJ2-1
size: NA
V: TRBV11-3
D: TRBD1

DNA: TGTGCCAGCAGTTACGGGTACACTGAAGCTTTCTTT
CDR3: CASSYGYTEAFF
J: TRBJ1-1
size: NA
V: TRBV6-2/TRBV6-3
D: NA

DNA: TGTGCCAGCAGCCAATTCGGACAGGGGGCGCAGCCCGAAAAACTGTTTTTT
CDR3: CASSQFGQGAQPEKLFF
J: TRBJ1-4
size: NA
V: TRBV3-1/TRBV3-2
D: TRBD1

DNA: TGTGCCATCAGTTACCGGGCCACTTTCTCTGGGGCCAACGTCCTGACTTTC
CDR3: CAISYRATFSGANVLTF
J: TRBJ2-6
size: NA
V: TRBV10-3
D: NA

DNA: TGTGCAAGTCGCTTCTACCGGGCCCTACGTTATAGCAATCAGCCCCAGCATTTT
CDR3: CASRFYRALRYSNQPQHF
J: TRBJ1-5
size: NA
V: TRBV12-2
D: NA